This is a list of T cell receptor beta chains from one sample in a study of blood T cell repertoires in COVID-19. Profiling relied on immunoSEQ multiplex PCR, and the TCRdb table lists in-frame clones only, not all of them. The data show about 170,000 clones, 80% to 90% seen once. The sample was PBMCs or T cells enriched from blood (not recorded which). The receptors shown here come from a man aged 50-60 years who had recovered from COVID-19. The CDR3 runs from the conserved cysteine through the conserved F or W. The D gene is left open where the match is weak. Size is stated for part of the rows, as once, few or many counts, or as a class when the clone is expanded.

size,J,D,V,CDR3,DNA
few,TRBJ1-3,-,TRBV5-1,CASSFGGGSGNTIYF,TGCGCCAGCAGCTTTGGGGGCGGATCTGGAAACACCATATATTTT
-,TRBJ2-3,-,TRBV24-1,CATRGSGTDTQYF,TGTGCCACCCGCGGGTCTGGCACAGATACGCAGTATTTT
-,TRBJ2-6,-,TRBV19,CASSIGRGRGSSGANVLTF,TGTGCCAGTAGTATAGGGCGGGGCAGGGGGAGCTCTGGGGCCAACGTCCTGACTTTC
-,TRBJ1-3,-,TRBV2,CASSVQGGSGNTIYF,TGTGCCAGCAGCGTCCAGGGCGGCTCTGGAAACACCATATATTTT
-,TRBJ1-4,-,TRBV2,CASRATGTGVEKLFF,TGTGCCAGCAGGGCCACAGGGACCGGAGTTGAAAAACTGTTTTTT
-,TRBJ2-5,TRBD1,TRBV9,CASSPGTAQETQYF,TGTGCCAGCAGCCCCGGGACAGCACAAGAGACCCAGTACTTC
-,TRBJ1-1,-,TRBV5-6,CASSLQYRDTEAFF,TGTGCCAGCAGCTTGCAGTACAGGGACACTGAAGCTTTCTTT
-,TRBJ2-5,TRBD2,TRBV19,CASSEGLGRTQYF,TGTGCCAGTAGTGAGGGACTAGGGAGGACCCAGTACTTC
-,TRBJ1-1,-,TRBV3-1/TRBV3-2,CASSPEHRNTEAFF,TGTGCCAGCAGCCCCGAACACAGGAACACTGAAGCTTTCTTT
-,TRBJ2-7,-,TRBV3-1/TRBV3-2,CASSQETGYEQYF,TGTGCCAGCAGCCAAGAGACGGGCTACGAGCAGTACTTC
-,TRBJ1-1,-,TRBV3-1/TRBV3-2,CASSQESIRVAGQNTEAFF,TGTGCCAGCAGCCAAGAGTCGATTCGGGTGGCAGGGCAGAACACTGAAGCTTTCTTT
-,TRBJ1-2,TRBD1,TRBV6-1,CASSDLRGRDYGYTF,TGTGCCAGCAGTGACCTCAGGGGGCGCGACTATGGCTACACCTTC
-,TRBJ2-5,-,TRBV30,CAWSRGWAETQYF,TGTGCCTGGAGTCGGGGGTGGGCAGAGACCCAGTACTTC
-,TRBJ1-3,-,TRBV28,CASSQVRGDWGNTIYF,TGTGCCAGCAGTCAAGTGCGGGGAGATTGGGGAAACACCATATATTTT
few,TRBJ2-2,TRBD2,TRBV4-1,CASSQGLAGGTGELFF,TGCGCCAGCAGCCAAGGACTAGCGGGGGGGACCGGGGAGCTGTTTTTT
few,TRBJ2-3,TRBD1,TRBV19,CASSTPDRLTSTDTQYF,TGTGCCAGTAGTACCCCGGACAGGCTTACTAGCACAGATACGCAGTATTTT
-,TRBJ2-6,-,TRBV3-1/TRBV3-2,CASSQDFSSGANVLTF,TGTGCCAGCAGCCAAGACTTCAGCTCTGGGGCCAACGTCCTGACTTTC
once,TRBJ2-3,TRBD1,TRBV3-1/TRBV3-2,CASSRTGGRTDTQYF,TGTGCCAGCAGCCGGACAGGGGGGAGAACAGATACGCAGTATTTT
-,TRBJ1-4,-,TRBV19,CASSSHGSEKLFF,TGTGCCAGTAGTTCTCACGGGAGTGAAAAACTGTTTTTT
-,TRBJ2-5,TRBD2,TRBV7-9,CASSRRGGETQYF,TGTGCCAGCAGCCGCCGGGGGGGTGAGACCCAGTACTTC
-,TRBJ2-7,-,TRBV28,CASVTSYEQYF,TGTGCCAGCGTAACTAGCTACGAGCAGTACTTC
-,TRBJ1-3,-,TRBV3-1/TRBV3-2,CASSQTGRRRGNTIYF,TGTGCCAGCAGCCAAACGGGTCGAAGACGAGGAAACACCATATATTTT
-,TRBJ1-2,TRBD1,TRBV4-1,CASSQDLTGFYGYTF,TGCGCCAGCAGCCAAGATTTGACAGGGTTCTATGGCTACACCTTC
many,TRBJ2-7,-,TRBV12-2,CASRPWNRTSNEQYF,TGTGCAAGTCGCCCGTGGAACAGAACATCCAACGAGCAGTACTTC
-,TRBJ2-3,TRBD2,TRBV5-1,CASSLAGSGGTDTQYF,TGCGCCAGCAGCTTGGCCGGTAGCGGGGGCACAGATACGCAGTATTTT
-,TRBJ1-6,-,TRBV7-2,CASSLRRVPSPLHF,TGTGCCAGCAGCTTACGCAGGGTTCCTTCACCCCTCCACTTT
-,TRBJ1-6,TRBD1,TRBV3-1/TRBV3-2,CASSHSYNRDRASPLHF,TGTGCCAGCAGCCATTCATATAATAGGGACAGGGCTTCACCCCTCCACTTT
once,TRBJ2-4,TRBD1,TRBV28,CASSFGDRKNIQYF,TGTGCCAGCAGTTTCGGGGACAGAAAAAACATTCAGTACTTC
-,TRBJ1-2,-,TRBV4-2,CASSQVADSYTF,TGTGCCAGCAGCCAAGTCGCTGACAGCTACACCTTC
-,TRBJ2-3,TRBD1,TRBV5-1,CASSRRTGAFTDTQYF,TGCGCCAGCAGTCGTCGGACAGGGGCTTTTACAGATACGCAGTATTTT
-,TRBJ2-5,TRBD1,TRBV25-1,CASRKSQGAETQYF,TGTGCCAGCAGGAAGAGTCAGGGGGCGGAGACCCAGTACTTC
-,TRBJ2-1,-,TRBV11-1,CASSAGGPAYNEQFF,TGTGCCAGCAGCGCTGGCGGGCCTGCCTACAATGAGCAGTTCTTC
-,TRBJ2-7,TRBD1,TRBV10-3,CAVKQGYEQYF,TGTGCCGTCAAACAGGGGTACGAGCAGTACTTC